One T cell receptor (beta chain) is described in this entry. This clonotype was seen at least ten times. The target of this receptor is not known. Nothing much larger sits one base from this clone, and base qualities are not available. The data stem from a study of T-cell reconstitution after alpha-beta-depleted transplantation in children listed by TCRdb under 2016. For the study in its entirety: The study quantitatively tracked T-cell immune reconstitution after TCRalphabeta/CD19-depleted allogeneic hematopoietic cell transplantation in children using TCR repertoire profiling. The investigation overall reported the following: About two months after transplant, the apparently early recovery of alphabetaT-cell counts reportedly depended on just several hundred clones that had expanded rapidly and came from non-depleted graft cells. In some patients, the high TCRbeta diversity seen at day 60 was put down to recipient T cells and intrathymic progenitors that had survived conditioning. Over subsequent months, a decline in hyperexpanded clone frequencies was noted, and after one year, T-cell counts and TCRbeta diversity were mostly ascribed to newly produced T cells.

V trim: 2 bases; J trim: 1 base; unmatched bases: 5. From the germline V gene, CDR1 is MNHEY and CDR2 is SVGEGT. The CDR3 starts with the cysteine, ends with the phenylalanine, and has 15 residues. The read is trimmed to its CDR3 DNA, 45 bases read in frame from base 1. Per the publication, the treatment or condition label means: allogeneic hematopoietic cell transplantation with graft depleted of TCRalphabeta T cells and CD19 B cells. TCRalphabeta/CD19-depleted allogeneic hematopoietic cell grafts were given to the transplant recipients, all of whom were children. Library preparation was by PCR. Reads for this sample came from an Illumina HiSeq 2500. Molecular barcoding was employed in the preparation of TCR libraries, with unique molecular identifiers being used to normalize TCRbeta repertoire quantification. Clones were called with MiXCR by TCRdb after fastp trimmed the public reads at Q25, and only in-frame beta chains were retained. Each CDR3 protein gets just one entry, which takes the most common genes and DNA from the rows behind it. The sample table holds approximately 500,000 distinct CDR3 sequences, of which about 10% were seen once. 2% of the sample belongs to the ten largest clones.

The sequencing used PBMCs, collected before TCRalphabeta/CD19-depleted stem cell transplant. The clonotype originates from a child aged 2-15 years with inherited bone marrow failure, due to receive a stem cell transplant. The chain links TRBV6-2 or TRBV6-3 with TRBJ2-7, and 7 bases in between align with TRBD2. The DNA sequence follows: TGTGCCAGCAGTTACCACGCGGGAGTGTCCTACGAGCAGTACTTC. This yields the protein CASSYHAGVSYEQYF.